The clone carrying this T cell receptor beta chain was seen just once. Its target is unknown. The sample belongs to a study of beta chain features in type 1 diabetes. Overall study findings and caveats: Although PCR might favor shorter templates, it would do so equally in patients and controls. Type 1 diabetes patients showed fewer insertions and more deletions at VDJ junctions.

Cells sorted by CD45RO/CCR7/CD25/CD127/CD95/CD27 comprised CD4+ naive, central memory, regulatory and stem cell-like memory cells. TCRB transcripts that were expressed got sequenced, as all of the isolated RNA had been reverse transcribed. Naive, central memory and regulatory T cell samples averaged about 3.3 million immunoSEQ reads each. TCRdb's table, derived via immunoSEQ multiplex PCR, lists solely in-frame clones and lacks some. This sample has around 250,000 clones, with 25% to 30% found just once. The V end lost 7 bases, the J end lost 0 bases, and 13 bases lay between the germline ends. CDR1 and CDR2 from the germline V gene are SQVTM and ANQGSEA. The CDR3 contains 14 residues.

This chain links TRBV29-1 with TRBJ2-1; D call uncertain. The sequencing sample was made of central memory CD4+ T cells from blood. This TCR derives from a young man in good health. Written as DNA, the CDR3 is TGCAGCGCTATACACCCAATCTCCTACAATGAGCAGTTCTTC. Protein sequence: CSAIHPISYNEQFF.